The subject of this entry is one T cell receptor (beta chain). What it binds is unknown. The data derive from a study of T cell repertoires in aging, cancer and after chemotherapy. Study-level background: Donor ages fell into six groups from 30 or younger up to 70 or older. Study findings and constraints: Age-matched healthy donors had significantly more diverse, less clonal blood TCR repertoires than untreated cancer patients.

A mixed TRB-A/B primer pool amplified rearranged TRB by multiplex touch-down PCR. From the multiplex PCR reads, TCRdb called clonotypes with MiXCR, one entry per CDR3 protein. Among about 2,000 distinct CDR3 sequences listed, around three fifths were seen once. Peripheral blood genomic DNA, not sorted cells or RNA, was the template. This clonotype originated in a human donor with a solid tumor. The sequenced sample consisted of blood.

The CDR3 DNA reads as TGTGCCTGGGCCTGGACAGGGTTTGGAAACACCATATATTTT. Amino acid sequence: CAWAWTGFGNTIYF. The V call is TRBV30, the J call TRBJ1-3; 8 bases are a match to TRBD1. V was pared by 5 bases and J by 3 bases, with 6 bases of the junction left unmatched. The germline CDR1 and CDR2 sequences are GTSNPN and SVGIG (reference sequence). The CDR3 sequence is 14 residues long.